Listed below are T cell receptor beta chains from one sample, sequenced in a study of response to subunit inactivated influenza vaccine. TCRdb fed the RT-PCR reads into MiXCR, producing one record per CDR3 protein. Of about 540,000 distinct CDR3 sequences in the sample, approximately 22% are singletons; the top ten hold 2.8%. In addition, the sample was reused for a study of T cells expressing NK-cell markers.

Sequenced here: CD4+ T cells sorted from PBMCs, sampled 11 to 12 days after vaccination. Receptor source: a man aged 45-65 years who received an inactivated influenza vaccine. CDR3s include the opening cysteine and the closing phenylalanine or tryptophan. The order of the fields is clone size, V gene, J gene, D gene, CDR3 protein, CDR3 DNA. D genes are given only for firm matches. Size tells how often a clone was seen (once, few, many) or the class of an expanded clone, and some rows leave it out.

clone size: NA; V gene: TRBV5-1; J gene: TRBJ2-2; D gene: NA; CDR3 protein: CASSLASSWPNTGELFF; CDR3 DNA: TGCGCCAGCAGCTTGGCCTCTTCATGGCCGAACACCGGGGAGCTGTTTTTT
clone size: NA; V gene: TRBV2; J gene: TRBJ2-7; D gene: TRBD1; CDR3 protein: CAIQGGRGREQYF; CDR3 DNA: TGTGCCATTCAAGGGGGCAGGGGGCGAGAGCAGTACTTC
clone size: NA; V gene: TRBV12-3/TRBV12-4; J gene: TRBJ2-1; D gene: NA; CDR3 protein: CASTRTRGTWQWDEQFF; CDR3 DNA: TGTGCCAGCACCCGAACCCGCGGGACCTGGCAGTGGGATGAGCAGTTCTTC
clone size: few; V gene: TRBV7-2; J gene: TRBJ1-6; D gene: NA; CDR3 protein: CASSSYSGNSPLHF; CDR3 DNA: TGTGCCAGCAGCTCTTACTCAGGGAATTCACCCCTCCACTTT
clone size: NA; V gene: TRBV19; J gene: TRBJ2-5; D gene: NA; CDR3 protein: CASSIEGVGYRSTGSPVAQYF; CDR3 DNA: TGTGCCAGTAGTATAGAAGGGGTGGGCTACCGAAGTACTGGGTCTCCGGTAGCCCAGTACTTC
clone size: NA; V gene: TRBV5-5; J gene: TRBJ1-2; D gene: NA; CDR3 protein: CASSLRLVSYGYTF; CDR3 DNA: TGTGCCAGCAGCTTACGTCTTGTTAGCTATGGCTACACCTTC
clone size: few; V gene: TRBV20-1; J gene: TRBJ1-3; D gene: NA; CDR3 protein: CSATNQESGNTIYF; CDR3 DNA: TGCAGTGCTACCAACCAGGAATCTGGAAACACCATATATTTT
clone size: NA; V gene: TRBV20-1; J gene: TRBJ2-1; D gene: NA; CDR3 protein: CSAPPVAAEQFF; CDR3 DNA: TGCAGTGCTCCTCCCGTTGCGGCTGAGCAGTTCTTC
clone size: few; V gene: TRBV7-9; J gene: TRBJ2-3; D gene: TRBD1; CDR3 protein: CASSWGTGPEDTQYF; CDR3 DNA: TGTGCCAGCAGCTGGGGGACAGGCCCGGAAGATACGCAGTATTTT
clone size: few; V gene: TRBV28; J gene: TRBJ1-2; D gene: NA; CDR3 protein: CASTPTGRGYGYTF; CDR3 DNA: TGTGCCAGCACCCCGACAGGCCGGGGCTATGGCTACACCTTC
clone size: few; V gene: TRBV12-3/TRBV12-4; J gene: TRBJ2-2; D gene: TRBD2; CDR3 protein: CASSRQASGTGGELFF; CDR3 DNA: TGTGCCAGCAGTCGGCAGGCTAGCGGGACTGGCGGGGAGCTGTTTTTT
clone size: few; V gene: TRBV12-3/TRBV12-4; J gene: TRBJ1-2; D gene: NA; CDR3 protein: CASKGTRWGYGYTF; CDR3 DNA: TGTGCCAGCAAGGGGACACGCTGGGGCTATGGCTACACCTTC
clone size: NA; V gene: TRBV29-1; J gene: TRBJ2-7; D gene: NA; CDR3 protein: CRARDTLYEQYF; CDR3 DNA: TGCCGCGCCCGGGACACTCTCTACGAGCAGTACTTC
clone size: NA; V gene: TRBV6-2/TRBV6-3; J gene: TRBJ2-3; D gene: NA; CDR3 protein: CASRRSTQGSTDTQYF; CDR3 DNA: TGTGCCAGCAGGCGCTCTACGCAGGGGAGCACAGATACGCAGTATTTT
clone size: NA; V gene: TRBV20-1; J gene: TRBJ2-2; D gene: NA; CDR3 protein: CSAKPGHNTGELFF; CDR3 DNA: TGCAGTGCTAAACCGGGACATAACACCGGGGAGCTGTTTTTT
clone size: few; V gene: TRBV3-1; J gene: TRBJ2-1; D gene: NA; CDR3 protein: CASSFLGGGHNEQFF; CDR3 DNA: TGTGCCAGCAGCTTCTTGGGAGGGGGGCACAATGAGCAGTTCTTC
clone size: NA; V gene: TRBV7-2; J gene: TRBJ2-7; D gene: TRBD2; CDR3 protein: CASSSTSGAYEQYF; CDR3 DNA: TGTGCCAGCAGCAGTACTAGCGGGGCCTACGAGCAGTACTTC
clone size: few; V gene: TRBV3-1; J gene: TRBJ1-1; D gene: NA; CDR3 protein: CASSHQETKNTEAFF; CDR3 DNA: TGTGCCAGCAGCCACCAGGAGACAAAGAACACTGAAGCTTTCTTT
clone size: NA; V gene: TRBV3-1; J gene: TRBJ2-1; D gene: TRBD2; CDR3 protein: CASSPRLGLAGGSYNEQFF; CDR3 DNA: TGTGCCAGCAGCCCGAGGTTGGGACTAGCGGGGGGCTCCTACAATGAGCAGTTCTTC
clone size: NA; V gene: TRBV20-1; J gene: TRBJ2-1; D gene: NA; CDR3 protein: CSASFSGGYNEQFF; CDR3 DNA: TGCAGTGCTAGTTTCAGCGGAGGGTACAATGAGCAGTTCTTC
clone size: NA; V gene: TRBV5-1; J gene: TRBJ2-7; D gene: NA; CDR3 protein: CASSLDVISYEQYF; CDR3 DNA: TGCGCCAGCAGCTTGGATGTCATTTCCTACGAGCAGTACTTC
clone size: many; V gene: TRBV5-1; J gene: TRBJ2-3; D gene: TRBD2; CDR3 protein: CASSLGTSGSNTDTQYF; CDR3 DNA: TGCGCCAGCAGCTTGGGGACTAGCGGGAGCAACACAGATACGCAGTATTTT
clone size: few; V gene: TRBV7-9; J gene: TRBJ1-6; D gene: NA; CDR3 protein: CASSETRTGNYSPLHF; CDR3 DNA: TGTGCCAGCAGCGAGACCCGTACAGGGAACTATTCACCCCTCCACTTT
clone size: few; V gene: TRBV20-1; J gene: TRBJ2-1; D gene: TRBD2; CDR3 protein: CSASGTSGGYNEQFF; CDR3 DNA: TGCAGTGCTAGTGGCACTAGCGGGGGATACAATGAGCAGTTCTTC
clone size: few; V gene: TRBV3-1; J gene: TRBJ2-1; D gene: TRBD2; CDR3 protein: CASSGIERGIEQFF; CDR3 DNA: TGTGCCAGCAGTGGGATAGAGCGGGGGATTGAGCAGTTCTTC
clone size: NA; V gene: TRBV6-5; J gene: TRBJ1-2; D gene: TRBD1; CDR3 protein: CASSYSTGSHGYTF; CDR3 DNA: TGTGCCAGCAGTTACTCGACAGGGTCCCATGGCTACACCTTC
clone size: NA; V gene: TRBV7-2; J gene: TRBJ2-3; D gene: NA; CDR3 protein: CASSSQVRRDTQYF; CDR3 DNA: TGTGCCAGCAGCTCCCAAGTGAGGCGGGATACGCAGTATTTT
clone size: few; V gene: TRBV11-2; J gene: TRBJ2-7; D gene: NA; CDR3 protein: CASSFFPRSSYEQYF; CDR3 DNA: TGTGCCAGCAGCTTTTTTCCTAGAAGCTCCTACGAGCAGTACTTC
clone size: few; V gene: TRBV4-2; J gene: TRBJ1-6; D gene: TRBD1; CDR3 protein: CASSQDNRGMANNSPLHF; CDR3 DNA: TGTGCCAGCAGCCAAGATAACAGGGGAATGGCGAATAATTCACCCCTCCACTTT
clone size: NA; V gene: TRBV29-1; J gene: TRBJ2-7; D gene: NA; CDR3 protein: CSVEIGYEQYF; CDR3 DNA: TGCAGCGTTGAAATAGGCTACGAGCAGTACTTC
clone size: NA; V gene: TRBV28; J gene: TRBJ2-5; D gene: NA; CDR3 protein: CASIIPGSETQYF; CDR3 DNA: TGTGCCAGCATTATCCCGGGTTCGGAGACCCAGTACTTC
clone size: NA; V gene: TRBV7-2; J gene: TRBJ1-2; D gene: NA; CDR3 protein: CASSLVSENYGYTF; CDR3 DNA: TGTGCCAGCAGCTTAGTTTCCGAGAACTATGGCTACACCTTC
clone size: NA; V gene: TRBV28; J gene: TRBJ2-3; D gene: TRBD2; CDR3 protein: CASSLRLAGGNTQYF; CDR3 DNA: TGTGCCAGCAGTCTTAGACTAGCGGGGGGAAATACGCAGTATTTT
clone size: many; V gene: TRBV24-1; J gene: TRBJ2-1; D gene: NA; CDR3 protein: CATSDSRLNNEQFF; CDR3 DNA: TGTGCCACCAGCGACAGCAGGTTAAACAATGAGCAGTTCTTC
clone size: few; V gene: TRBV19; J gene: TRBJ2-3; D gene: NA; CDR3 protein: CASTASSMHTQYF; CDR3 DNA: TGTGCCAGTACGGCCAGCAGCATGCATACGCAGTATTTT
clone size: NA; V gene: TRBV5-1; J gene: TRBJ2-3; D gene: NA; CDR3 protein: CASSLGRGRSTDTQYF; CDR3 DNA: TGCGCCAGCAGCTTGGGAAGGGGCCGTAGCACAGATACGCAGTATTTT
clone size: few; V gene: TRBV4-2; J gene: TRBJ2-3; D gene: NA; CDR3 protein: CASSQAWGGTDTQYF; CDR3 DNA: TGTGCCAGCAGCCAAGCCTGGGGAGGCACAGATACGCAGTATTTT
clone size: few; V gene: TRBV5-1; J gene: TRBJ2-7; D gene: TRBD1; CDR3 protein: CASSPPGQVLYEQYF; CDR3 DNA: TGCGCCAGCAGCCCCCCGGGACAGGTCCTCTACGAGCAGTACTTC
clone size: NA; V gene: TRBV5-1; J gene: TRBJ1-4; D gene: NA; CDR3 protein: CASSGLGSNEKLFF; CDR3 DNA: TGCGCCAGCAGCGGACTGGGCAGTAATGAAAAACTGTTTTTT
clone size: few; V gene: TRBV29-1; J gene: TRBJ2-2; D gene: TRBD1; CDR3 protein: CSVGQGITGELFF; CDR3 DNA: TGCAGCGTTGGACAGGGGATCACCGGGGAGCTGTTTTTT
clone size: many; V gene: TRBV6-2/TRBV6-3; J gene: TRBJ2-7; D gene: TRBD2; CDR3 protein: CASSYQAPSGNYKALYEQYF; CDR3 DNA: TGTGCCAGCAGTTACCAGGCCCCTAGCGGGAATTACAAGGCCCTCTACGAGCAGTACTTC
clone size: NA; V gene: TRBV5-1; J gene: TRBJ2-5; D gene: NA; CDR3 protein: CASRKGVGDETQYF; CDR3 DNA: TGCGCCAGCAGGAAAGGGGTAGGGGACGAGACCCAGTACTTC
clone size: few; V gene: TRBV12-3/TRBV12-4; J gene: TRBJ2-6; D gene: NA; CDR3 protein: CASSSYSGANVLTF; CDR3 DNA: TGTGCCAGCAGCTCCTACTCTGGGGCCAACGTCCTGACTTTC
clone size: few; V gene: TRBV9; J gene: TRBJ2-4; D gene: TRBD2; CDR3 protein: CASSPRTSGDIQYF; CDR3 DNA: TGTGCCAGCAGCCCCAGGACTAGCGGGGACATTCAGTACTTC
clone size: few; V gene: TRBV11-2; J gene: TRBJ2-2; D gene: TRBD2; CDR3 protein: CASSVLAGGPGGELFF; CDR3 DNA: TGTGCCAGCAGCGTCCTAGCGGGGGGGCCTGGCGGGGAGCTGTTTTTT
clone size: few; V gene: TRBV5-1; J gene: TRBJ2-3; D gene: TRBD2; CDR3 protein: CASSLGRLALDSDTQYF; CDR3 DNA: TGCGCCAGCAGCTTGGGACGACTAGCGTTGGATTCAGATACGCAGTATTTT
clone size: NA; V gene: TRBV7-8; J gene: TRBJ1-4; D gene: NA; CDR3 protein: CASSPHGPGGEKLFF; CDR3 DNA: TGTGCCAGCAGCCCGCACGGCCCCGGGGGTGAAAAACTGTTTTTT
clone size: once; V gene: TRBV3-1; J gene: TRBJ2-6; D gene: NA; CDR3 protein: CATKGFTGANVLTF; CDR3 DNA: TGTGCCACCAAAGGGTTCACTGGGGCCAACGTCCTGACTTTC
clone size: few; V gene: TRBV24-1; J gene: TRBJ2-1; D gene: TRBD2; CDR3 protein: CATSVTGGARNEQFF; CDR3 DNA: TGTGCCACCAGTGTAACCGGGGGGGCTAGGAATGAGCAGTTCTTC
clone size: NA; V gene: TRBV5-5; J gene: TRBJ2-3; D gene: TRBD2; CDR3 protein: CASSSLAASTDTQYF; CDR3 DNA: TGTGCCAGCAGCTCACTAGCGGCTAGCACAGATACGCAGTATTTT
clone size: NA; V gene: TRBV10-3; J gene: TRBJ2-7; D gene: TRBD1; CDR3 protein: CAISGRQGSSYEQYF; CDR3 DNA: TGTGCCATCAGTGGTAGACAGGGGAGCTCCTACGAGCAGTACTTC